The present T cell receptor (beta chain) was sequenced within a study of T cells in Graves' hyperthyroidism and ophthalmopathy (dated by TCRdb to the late 2010s). Looking at the study overall: Peripheral blood was sampled at the time of initial diagnosis, prior to any treatment. A discovery cohort of approximately 100 patients, approximately 45 with Graves' ophthalmopathy and approximately 55 with stable Graves' hyperthyroidism, was used to find distinguishing TCR V-J signatures. An independent validation cohort of under 20 hyperthyroidism patients and about 15 patients who later progressed to ophthalmopathy tested prospective prediction of ophthalmopathy. The roughly 90 discovery patients were divided at random into training and test sets in a 7:3 ratio. In addition, the study compared T-cell repertoires in thyroid tissue and in blood from six Graves' hyperthyroidism patients. After sampling, hyperthyroidism patients received methimazole starting at 30 mg daily, and ophthalmopathy patients received high-dose intravenous methylprednisolone. The paper describes TCR Vbeta CDR3 sequencing of more than 120 peripheral blood samples, made up of roughly 40 ophthalmopathy patients, more than 70 hyperthyroidism patients and approximately 17 progressor patients. The investigation overall reported the following: Most expanded thyroid clonotypes (frequency above 0.001) were also detected in blood, a finding suggesting that blood repertoires may reflect thyroid immune responses. Sample size was not statistically predetermined, and investigators were not blinded to group allocation. A 13 V-J signature model separated ophthalmopathy from stable hyperthyroidism, with 87.88% sensitivity and 81.08% specificity in cross-validation and 80%/75% in testing. During validation, the model predicted progression to ophthalmopathy a median of around 6 months ahead of onset, with just under 71% sensitivity and roughly 75% specificity.

Graves' hyperthyroidism was defined as stable when no progression to ophthalmopathy occurred over 18 months of follow-up. Hyperthyroidism patients were aged 18 to 65 years and newly diagnosed, with disease duration of less than 2 months. Any patient with an uncontrolled infection, another autoimmune disease, pregnancy or lactation was excluded. Clinical symptoms, serum thyroxine and TRAb, thyroid ultrasound, and orbital computed tomography formed the basis for the diagnoses. PBMCs were isolated from 7.5 to 10 ml of fresh peripheral blood by Ficoll-Paque density gradient centrifugation. Trizol reagent was used to extract total RNA, and RNA quality was then checked on an Agilent 2100 Bioanalyzer. Note on this clonotype: The antigen this receptor binds is unknown. No much larger clonotype is one base removed from it; base qualities were not supplied.

The TCR beta CDR3 regions were amplified from RNA transcripts. A first-round RT-PCR of the TCR CDR3 used the HTBI primer set with the Qiagen OneStep RT-PCR kit. A second multiplex PCR round built the libraries, followed by size selection and purification. Sequencing of the libraries was done on an Illumina HiSeq2000 using paired-end 100 bp reads. The published analysis was carried out like this. SOAPnuke was used to process the raw data, throwing out any read that contained adapters or uncalled bases, had a mean Phred below 15, or lacked an exact constant-primer or identifier match. COPE v1.2.5 was used to merge the high-quality paired reads, and each unique nucleotide sequence was defined as a clonotype. Clonotypes were aligned to IMGT TRBV, TRBD and TRBJ reference segments using MiTCR v1.1. The analysis included only V-J combinations with a frequency above 0.0001, which together covered roughly 99% of the repertoires. A TCS score was defined as the ratio between F50 (clonal expansion) and ExV (chaos), using BLOSUM62-based TCRdist between CDR3 peptides within each V-J. Welch's t-statistics and random forest reduced roughly 530 V-J features to 13, which were used in a naive Bayes classifier (R e1071). In TCRdb, the public reads were trimmed at Q25 with fastp and aligned with MiXCR, with productive beta chains retained. Each entry is one CDR3 protein sequence, shown with its most common DNA and genes. These V and J calls derive from TCRdb rather than the authors' analysis. Recorded for this sample are approximately 400,000 distinct CDR3 sequences; approximately 14% of them occurred a single time. The ten largest clones take up roughly 8% of the sample.

There are 15 amino acids in the CDR3, from cysteine to phenylalanine inclusive. CDR3 DNA is the only sequence kept; it has 45 bases, read in frame from the first base. Via the germline V gene (reference sequence), CDR1 is SEHNR and CDR2 FQNEAQ. From V the trimming removes 5 bases and from J it removes 6 bases, while the gene matches leave 7 bases of the junction unaccounted for. The chain is made from TRBV7-9 and TRBJ2-2; 9 middle bases align to TRBD1. The sequenced sample consisted of blood. This clonotype was sampled from a woman aged 18-29 years with Graves' hyperthyroidism. The DNA is as follows: TGTGCCAGCAGCGACCCGGGACAGGGTTCCGGGGAGCTGTTTTTT. Its protein is CASSDPGQGSGELFF.